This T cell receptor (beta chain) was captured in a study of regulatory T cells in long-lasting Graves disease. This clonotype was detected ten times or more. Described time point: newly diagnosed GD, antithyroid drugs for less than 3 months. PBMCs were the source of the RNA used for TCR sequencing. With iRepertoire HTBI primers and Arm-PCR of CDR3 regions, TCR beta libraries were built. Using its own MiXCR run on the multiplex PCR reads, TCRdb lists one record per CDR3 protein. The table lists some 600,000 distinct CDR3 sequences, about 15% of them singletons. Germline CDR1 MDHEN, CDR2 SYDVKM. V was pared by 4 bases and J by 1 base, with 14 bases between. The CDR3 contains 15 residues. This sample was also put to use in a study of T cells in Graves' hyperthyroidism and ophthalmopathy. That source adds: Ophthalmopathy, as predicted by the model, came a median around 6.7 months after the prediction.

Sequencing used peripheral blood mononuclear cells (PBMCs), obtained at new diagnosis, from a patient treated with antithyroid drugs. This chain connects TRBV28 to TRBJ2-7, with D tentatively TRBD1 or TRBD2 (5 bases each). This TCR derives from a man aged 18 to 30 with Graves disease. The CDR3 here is CASSSPGTVSYEQYF. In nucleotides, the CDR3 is TGTGCCAGCAGTTCACCCGGGACGGTTTCCTACGAGCAGTACTTC.